This T cell receptor beta chain was profiled in a study of T cells in Graves' hyperthyroidism and ophthalmopathy. Study-level findings and limits: In validation, the model predicted ophthalmopathy. These predictions came a median roughly 6 months before onset. The majority of expanded thyroid clonotypes above 0.001 also appeared in blood.

The CDR3 is 14 residues long. V shed 8 bases and J 6 bases; nucleotides not matched to a gene: 9. This clonotype was observed many times. Its target is unknown. The CDR3 regions of TCR beta were amplified from RNA transcripts. The TCR CDR3 first-round RT-PCR relied on the HTBI primer set. TCRdb reprocessed the multiplex PCR reads via MiXCR and lists one record per CDR3 protein. Of about 250,000 distinct CDR3 sequences listed, approximately 20% are singletons. Exclusions: uncontrolled infection, other autoimmune disease, pregnancy, lactation. Fresh peripheral blood, approximately 9.6 ml, yielded the PBMCs.

J is TRBJ2-1 and V is TRBV12-3 or TRBV12-4; 8 bases are shared with TRBD1. The receptor was derived from a man aged 25 to 45 with Graves' ophthalmopathy. Sequencing was done on a sample of blood. The CDR3 coding sequence is TGTGCCAGCGAGGACAGGGTGTACCTCAATGAGCAGTTCTTC. Translating it yields CASEDRVYLNEQFF.